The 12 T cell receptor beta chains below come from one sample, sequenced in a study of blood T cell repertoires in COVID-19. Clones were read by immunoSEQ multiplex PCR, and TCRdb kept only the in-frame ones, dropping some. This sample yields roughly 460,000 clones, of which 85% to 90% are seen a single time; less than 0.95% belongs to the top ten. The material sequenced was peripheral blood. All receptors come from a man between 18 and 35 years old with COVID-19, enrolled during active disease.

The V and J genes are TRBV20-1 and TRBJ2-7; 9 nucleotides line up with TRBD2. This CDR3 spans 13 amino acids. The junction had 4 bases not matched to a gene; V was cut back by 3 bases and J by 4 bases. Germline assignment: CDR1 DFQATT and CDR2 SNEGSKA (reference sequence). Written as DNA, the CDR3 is TGCAGTGCTAGTGGGCTAGCGGGGTACGAGCAGTACTTC. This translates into CSASGLAGYEQYF.

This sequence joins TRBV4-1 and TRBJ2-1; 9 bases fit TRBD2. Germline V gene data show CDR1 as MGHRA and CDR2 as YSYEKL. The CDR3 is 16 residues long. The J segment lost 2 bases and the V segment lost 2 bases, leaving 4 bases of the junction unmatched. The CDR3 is CASSQKTSGAYNEQFF. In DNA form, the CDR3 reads TGCGCCAGCAGCCAAAAGACTAGCGGAGCCTACAATGAGCAGTTCTTC.

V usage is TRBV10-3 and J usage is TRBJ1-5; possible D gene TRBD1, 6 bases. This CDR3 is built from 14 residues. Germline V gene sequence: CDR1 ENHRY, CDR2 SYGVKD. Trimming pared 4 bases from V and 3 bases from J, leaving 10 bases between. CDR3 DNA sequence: TGTGCCATCAGTGTGGACAGTCTCAATCAGCCCCAGCATTTT. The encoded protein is CAISVDSLNQPQHF.

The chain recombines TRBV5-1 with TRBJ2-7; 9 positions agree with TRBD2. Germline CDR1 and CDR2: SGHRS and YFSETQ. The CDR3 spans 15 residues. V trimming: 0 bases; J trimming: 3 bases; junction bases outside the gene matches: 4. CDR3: CASSLGTSVDYEQYF. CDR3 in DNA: TGCGCCAGCAGCTTGGGGACTAGCGTGGACTACGAGCAGTACTTC.

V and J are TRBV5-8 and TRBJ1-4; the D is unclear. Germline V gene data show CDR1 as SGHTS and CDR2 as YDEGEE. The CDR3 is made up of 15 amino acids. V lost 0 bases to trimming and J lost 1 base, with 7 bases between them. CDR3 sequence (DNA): TGTGCCAGCAGCTTGGCCGGAGTAACTAATGAAAAACTGTTTTTT. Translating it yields CASSLAGVTNEKLFF.

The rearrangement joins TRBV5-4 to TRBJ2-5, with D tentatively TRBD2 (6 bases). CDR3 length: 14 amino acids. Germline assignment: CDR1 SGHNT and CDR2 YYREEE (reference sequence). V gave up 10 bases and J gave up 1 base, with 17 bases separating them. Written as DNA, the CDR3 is TGTGCCTTTGTTAACGGGAGCTTCCAAGAGACCCAGTACTTC. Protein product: CAFVNGSFQETQYF.

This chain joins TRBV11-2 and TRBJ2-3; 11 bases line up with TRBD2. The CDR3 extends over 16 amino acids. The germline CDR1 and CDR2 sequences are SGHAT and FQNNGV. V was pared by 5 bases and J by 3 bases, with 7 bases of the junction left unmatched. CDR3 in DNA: TGTGCCAGCAGCCTGATGGGACTAGCGGAAACAGATACGCAGTATTTT. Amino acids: CASSLMGLAETDTQYF.

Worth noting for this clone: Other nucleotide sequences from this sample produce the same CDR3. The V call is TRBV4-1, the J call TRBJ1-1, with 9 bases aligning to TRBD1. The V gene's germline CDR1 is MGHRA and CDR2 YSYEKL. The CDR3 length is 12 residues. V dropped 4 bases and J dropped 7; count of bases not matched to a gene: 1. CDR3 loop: CASSPGQGEAFF. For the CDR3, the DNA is TGCGCCAGCAGCCCGGGACAGGGTGAAGCTTTCTTT.

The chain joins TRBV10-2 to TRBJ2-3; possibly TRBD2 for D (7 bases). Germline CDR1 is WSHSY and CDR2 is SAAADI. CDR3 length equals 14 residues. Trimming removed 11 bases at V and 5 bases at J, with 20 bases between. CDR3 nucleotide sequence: TGCGCCCTCCGGAGGGGGGGCTCGGGAGATACGCAGTATTTT. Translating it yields CALRRGGSGDTQYF.

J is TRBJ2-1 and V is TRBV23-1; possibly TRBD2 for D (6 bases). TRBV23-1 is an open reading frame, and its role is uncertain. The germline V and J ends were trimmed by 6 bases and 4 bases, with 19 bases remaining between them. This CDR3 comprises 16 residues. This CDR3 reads CASRPGVQRAYNEQFF. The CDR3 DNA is TGCGCCAGCAGACCGGGAGTTCAGCGGGCTTACAATGAGCAGTTCTTC.

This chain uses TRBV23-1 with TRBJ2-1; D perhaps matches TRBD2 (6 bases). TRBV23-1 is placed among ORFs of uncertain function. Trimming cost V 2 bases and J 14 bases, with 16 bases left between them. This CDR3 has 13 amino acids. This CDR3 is CASSQGRRGRKFF. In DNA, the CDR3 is TGCGCCAGCAGTCAAGGCAGGAGGGGAAGAAAGTTCTTC.

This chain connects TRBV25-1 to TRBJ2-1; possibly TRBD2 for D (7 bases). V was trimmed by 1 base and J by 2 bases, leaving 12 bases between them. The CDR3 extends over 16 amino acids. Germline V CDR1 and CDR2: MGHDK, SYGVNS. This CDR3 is CASSESAGGPYNEQFF. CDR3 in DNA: TGTGCCAGCAGTGAATCAGCCGGGGGGCCCTACAATGAGCAGTTCTTC. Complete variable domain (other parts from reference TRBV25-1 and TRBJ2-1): EADIYQTPRYLVIGTGKKITLECSQTMGHDKMYWYQQDPGMELHLIHYSYGVNSTEKGDLSSESTVSRIRTEHFPLTLESARPSHTSQYLCASSESAGGPYNEQFFGPGTRLTVL.